This T cell receptor beta chain was captured by sequencing in a study of cytomegalovirus exposure and HLA in healthy donors. Study context: Samples from HLA-typed donors yielded 65 million to 85 million unique TCRs in an early data release.

The PCR made use of 60 Vbeta and 13 Jbeta primers. The repertoire was sequenced with immunoSEQ multiplex PCR; TCRdb's copy has only in-frame clones and lacks some. The data contain roughly 170,000 clones, approximately 80% of them singletons. Trimming left V 3 bases short and J 0 bases short, with 9 bases between. CDR1 and CDR2 (germline): MDHEN, SYDVKM. This CDR3 spans 14 amino acids. General observations from the study: Many donors shared some public TCRs, even though most TCR sequences were rare. Among the sequence variants, a highly shared cluster was likely an artifact of sequencing.

Regarding this clone: Its antigen is unidentified.

This sequence was found in a woman younger than 45 in good health and CMV-seronegative. The chain carries TRBV28 and TRBJ2-7; no reliable D call. Material for sequencing was PBMCs. The CDR3, as DNA: TGTGCCAGCAGTTTCCGCGGCAACTCCTACGAGCAGTACTTC. Encoded protein: CASSFRGNSYEQYF.